This T cell receptor (beta chain) was found in a study of blood T cell repertoires in COVID-19. Study summary: Acute and convalescent COVID-19 samples came from the United States, Italy and Spain. T cells, B-cell-depleted T cells, or PBMCs supplied cDNA or gDNA.

The germline gives CDR1 DFQATT, CDR2 SNEGSKA (reference sequence). V lost 6 bases to trimming and J lost 2 bases, with 4 bases between them. The CDR3 loop spans 10 amino acids. Authors' data handling: Reference gene primer amplification gave estimated nucleated cell counts. Only in-frame clones appear in the TCRdb table, and some are missing; sequencing was by immunoSEQ multiplex PCR. V and J calls and clone size follow that table, whereas D and trimming were derived from the DNA. Of about 150,000 clones listed, approximately 84% are singletons. This TCR derives from a woman aged 80 or older with COVID-19, enrolled during active disease. Sequencing was performed on peripheral blood. The chain couples TRBV20-1 to TRBJ1-1; D uncertain. The CDR3: CSALNTEAFF. The CDR3, as DNA: TGCAGTGCCCTTAACACTGAAGCTTTCTTT.